This TCR beta chain stems from a study of CD8+ T cells in alopecia areata. Extracted RNA was reverse transcribed, and the resulting cDNA served as sequencing template. Assay used: immunoSEQ multiplex PCR; TCRdb lists only in-frame clones, some missing. This table holds approximately 280,000 clones, roughly 64% found once. CDR3 size: 14 residues. The V end was cut by 4 bases, the J end by 4 bases, with 12 bases between. Per the germline V gene, CDR1 is SGHRS and CDR2 is YFSETQ. Worth noting for this clone: Distinct nucleotide sequences in the sample also encode this CDR3.

Treatment given: oral pan-JAK inhibitor, 5-10 mg twice daily. Sample: CD4+ T cells sorted from blood, taken at week 24, from a patient treated with tofacitinib. The V and J genes are TRBV5-1 and TRBJ1-5, with D maybe TRBD1 (6 bases). This receptor was obtained from a human donor with alopecia areata. The CDR3 coding sequence is TGCGCCAGCAGCCCCGGGCAGGGGAATCAGCCCCAGCATTTT. Encoded protein: CASSPGQGNQPQHF.